The 25 T cell receptor beta chains reported below all come from one sample, sequenced in a study of CD8 T cells in Susac syndrome. With random hexamers, reverse transcription was performed on about 0.5 to 1 ug of RNA. MiXCR, run by TCRdb on the immunoSEQ multiplex PCR reads, gives a single entry per CDR3 protein. The sample contains around 130,000 distinct CDR3 sequences, roughly 95% of which appear only once. The sequenced material came from CD4+ T cells from PBMCs. All receptors derive from a human donor with Susac syndrome.

The chain recombines TRBV9 with TRBJ2-7; 9 bases are shared with TRBD1. CDR3 length equals 13 residues. Germline CDR1 reads SGDLS; CDR2 reads YYNGEE. V shed 4 bases, J shed 3 bases, and the junction held 2 bases outside the gene matches. In DNA form, the CDR3 reads TGTGCCAGCAGCAAGGGACAGGGCTACGAGCAGTACTTC. Amino acid sequence: CASSKGQGYEQYF.

The V gene is TRBV20-1, the J gene TRBJ2-3, with TRBD2 matching 10 bases. The CDR3 extends over 16 amino acids. The V and J ends lost 0 bases and 8 bases, in that order; junction bases with no gene match: 11. The germline V gene has CDR1 DFQATT and CDR2 SNEGSKA (reference sequence). This CDR3 is CSARDISGRALGTQYF. DNA of the CDR3: TGCAGTGCTAGAGATATCAGCGGGAGGGCCCTCGGTACGCAGTATTTT.

The rearrangement joins TRBV6-2 or TRBV6-3 to TRBJ2-3, with 12 bases identical to TRBD2. The V gene's germline CDR1 is MNHEY and CDR2 SVGEGT. CDR3 size: 15 residues. V was pared by 6 bases and J by 2 bases, with 3 bases of the junction left unmatched. In DNA, the CDR3 is TGTGCCAGCAGGCGACTAGCGGGAGACACAGATACGCAGTATTTT. This encodes CASRRLAGDTDTQYF.

The V and J genes are TRBV29-1 and TRBJ2-3; D uncertain. Germline V gene data show CDR1 as SQVTM and CDR2 as ANQGSEA. This CDR3 spans 13 amino acids. V lost 2 bases, J lost 1 base, and 7 bases lay in between. CDR3 sequence: CSVEWAGTDTQYF. The DNA for the CDR3 is TGCAGCGTTGAATGGGCAGGCACAGATACGCAGTATTTT.

The chain recombines TRBV29-1 with TRBJ2-1; D not resolved. Trimming cost V 2 bases and J 7 bases, with 9 bases left between them. From germline, CDR1 is SQVTM and CDR2 ANQGSEA. The CDR3 is 12 residues long. CDR3 sequence reads: CSVERKGNEQFF. CDR3 nucleotide sequence: TGCAGCGTTGAAAGAAAGGGAAATGAGCAGTTCTTC.

The CDR3 region is CAWSGLALYEQYF. In DNA, the CDR3 is TGTGCCTGGAGTGGACTAGCCCTCTACGAGCAGTACTTC. This chain connects TRBV30 to TRBJ2-7; 7 bases agree with TRBD2. In germline, CDR1 is GTSNPN, CDR2 SVGIG (reference sequence). V dropped 1 base and J dropped 3; count of bases not matched to a gene: 3. CDR3 size: 13 residues.

This clonotype was observed a single time. The genes are TRBV20-1 and TRBJ2-5, with 8 bases that match TRBD1. The CDR3 runs 14 residues. Germline V gives CDR1 DFQATT, CDR2 SNEGSKA (reference sequence). J gave up 4 bases and V 3 bases, and 7 bases lay outside the gene matches. In DNA, the CDR3 is TGCAGTGCTAGGCGGCAGGGGGCTCTAGAGACCCAGTACTTC. This codes for CSARRQGALETQYF.

The V gene is TRBV20-1, the J gene TRBJ2-1; 8 bases map to TRBD1. V gave up 6 bases and J gave up 8 bases; unmatched junction bases: 9. Germline V lookup: CDR1 DFQATT, CDR2 SNEGSKA (reference sequence). The CDR3 contains 13 residues. DNA of the CDR3: TGCAGTGCGGTGTGGACAGGGAGAGATGAGCAGTTCTTC. Translating it yields CSAVWTGRDEQFF.

The chain carries TRBV25-1 and TRBJ2-5, with TRBD2 matching 9 bases. The CDR3 extends over 15 amino acids. V trimming: 1 base; J trimming: 4 bases; junction bases outside the gene matches: 4. Germline V gene sequence: CDR1 MGHDK, CDR2 SYGVNS. The CDR3 DNA sequence: TGTGCCAGCAGTGAATTTGCTAGCGGGACAGAGACCCAGTACTTC. It encodes CASSEFASGTETQYF.

This rearrangement joins TRBV27 to TRBJ2-2; the D gene is possibly TRBD1 (5 bases). Germline loops: CDR1 MNHEY, CDR2 SMNVEV (reference sequence). V lost 5 bases, J lost 4 bases, and 11 bases lay in between. The CDR3 runs to 14 residues. The CDR3 here is CASSPQTVTGELFF. The CDR3 DNA is TGTGCCAGCAGTCCCCAGACAGTCACCGGGGAGCTGTTTTTT.

The rearrangement links TRBV6-5 to TRBJ1-1; D ambiguous. This CDR3 spans 16 amino acids. CDR1 MNHEY and CDR2 SVGAGI come from the germline V gene. The V gene lost 2 bases and the J gene lost 2 bases, with 15 bases spanning the gap. In DNA form, the CDR3 reads TGTGCCAGCAGTTACGCCGGACCGGTTCGTAACACTGAAGCTTTCTTT. Its translation is CASSYAGPVRNTEAFF.

V and J are TRBV2 and TRBJ1-2; D may be TRBD1 (6 bases). The CDR3 has 14 amino acids. V was clipped by 6 bases and J by 9 bases, with 20 bases between them. Per germline, CDR1 SNHLY and CDR2 FYNNEI. The CDR3 region is CASRVGGEQTRYTF. In DNA form, the CDR3 reads TGTGCCAGCAGGGTGGGGGGCGAACAAACTCGCTACACCTTC.

The sample holds one count of this clonotype. The J gene is TRBJ1-2, the V gene TRBV30; 8 bases map to TRBD1. Trimming removed 2 bases from V and 7 bases from J; junction bases left unmatched: 6. The length of the CDR3 is 13 residues. Per the germline V gene, CDR1 is GTSNPN and CDR2 is SVGIG (reference sequence). The CDR3 nucleotides read TGTGCCTGGAGTCGAACAGGGGGAGGTGGCTACACCTTC. Its protein product is CAWSRTGGGGYTF.

The CDR3 nucleotides read TGCAGTGCTCAATATCGAGAGGGTAGCTATGGCTACACCTTC. Protein: CSAQYREGSYGYTF. This sequence joins TRBV20-1 and TRBJ1-2; D uncertain. Trimming cost V 5 bases and J 4 bases, with 17 bases left between them. Germline V gene data show CDR1 as DFQATT and CDR2 as SNEGSKA (reference sequence). This CDR3 contains 14 residues.

This sequence joins TRBV9 and TRBJ2-3; 8 nucleotides line up with TRBD2. This CDR3 spans 16 amino acids. Germline trimming cut 1 base from V and 2 bases from J; bases unmatched to any gene: 6. Germline values: CDR1 SGDLS, CDR2 YYNGEE. CDR3 residues: CASSVTFSGTTDTQYF. The CDR3, as DNA: TGTGCCAGCAGCGTAACTTTTAGCGGGACCACAGATACGCAGTATTTT.

The DNA for the CDR3 is TGTGCCAGCAGCTTAGGAGATGTGCCCGCCTATGGCTACACCTTC. Translation gives CASSLGDVPAYGYTF. The chain uses TRBV7-8 and TRBJ1-2; D not certain. The CDR3 spans 15 residues. V lost 1 base to trimming and J lost 4 bases, with 13 bases between them. Per the germline V gene, CDR1 is SGHVS and CDR2 is FQNEAQ.

V and J are TRBV7-8 and TRBJ2-3; 11 nucleotides agree with TRBD1. Germline loops: CDR1 SGHVS, CDR2 FQNEAQ. Germline trimming cut 2 bases from V and 9 bases from J; bases unmatched to any gene: 7. The CDR3 has 15 amino acids. CDR3 region: CASSLQLGQGGTQYF. For the CDR3, the DNA is TGTGCCAGCAGCTTACAGTTGGGACAGGGGGGAACGCAGTATTTT.

V and J are TRBV7-9 and TRBJ2-5, with 7 bases aligning to TRBD2. Germline V gene data show CDR1 as SEHNR and CDR2 as FQNEAQ (reference sequence). V was clipped by 7 bases and J by 5 bases; unmatched bases: 7. The CDR3 has 13 amino acids. CDR3 protein: CASTIREGETQYF. The CDR3 DNA reads TGTGCCAGCACCATCAGGGAGGGCGAGACCCAGTACTTC.

V is TRBV3-1 and J is TRBJ1-1; D unresolved. In germline, CDR1 is LGHDT, CDR2 YNNKEL (reference sequence). There are 12 residues in the CDR3. The V end was cut by 1 base, the J end by 5 bases, with 5 bases between. The CDR3 DNA reads TGTGCCAGCAGCCAAGCGTGGACTGAAGCTTTCTTT. Protein sequence: CASSQAWTEAFF.

The chain joins TRBV15 to TRBJ2-5; D not resolved. There are 12 residues in the CDR3. The germline V gene encodes CDR1 LNHNV and CDR2 YYDKDF (reference sequence). Trimming took off 5 bases at V and 2 bases at J, with 6 bases between the two ends. This CDR3 is CATSQIQETQYF. The CDR3 DNA sequence: TGTGCCACCAGCCAGATTCAAGAGACCCAGTACTTC.

The chain recombines TRBV25-1 with TRBJ2-3; the D gene could be TRBD1 or TRBD2 (5 bases each). Deletions cut 4 bases from V and 9 bases from J, with 11 bases between. CDR3 size: 12 residues. The germline CDR1 and CDR2 sequences are MGHDK and SYGVNS. For the CDR3, the DNA is TGTGCCAGCAGTGCCGGGACGGAAACGCAGTATTTT. Translation: CASSAGTETQYF.

The chain links TRBV29-1 to TRBJ2-7, with 10 bases that match TRBD2. Germline trimming cut 5 bases from V and 7 bases from J; bases unmatched to any gene: 11. The germline CDR1 and CDR2 sequences are SQVTM and ANQGSEA. This CDR3 is 14 amino acids long. CDR3 loop: CSVMAAGGPVEQYF. The CDR3 bases are TGCAGCGTTATGGCAGCGGGAGGGCCGGTAGAGCAGTACTTC.

The V gene is TRBV20-1, the J gene TRBJ2-5; TRBD2 matches 12 bases. This CDR3 comprises 16 residues. The germline gives CDR1 DFQATT, CDR2 SNEGSKA (reference sequence). V lost 0 bases, J lost 5 bases, and 7 bases stayed unmatched. The CDR3 region has the DNA TGCAGTGCTAGAGATACGCTAGCGGGAGGGTATGAGACCCAGTACTTC. This encodes CSARDTLAGGYETQYF.

This sequence joins TRBV30 and TRBJ1-2; D uncertain. Trimming cost V 2 bases and J 4 bases, with 17 bases left between them. The CDR3 length is 15 residues. CDR1 is GTSNPN, CDR2 SVGIG, per germline (reference sequence). The CDR3 sequence: CAWSPWAPTSYGYTF. The CDR3 nucleotides are TGTGCCTGGAGTCCTTGGGCGCCCACCTCCTATGGCTACACCTTC. Full variable domain (missing parts from reference TRBV30 and TRBJ1-2): SQTIHQWPATLVQPVGSPLSLECTVEGTSNPNLYWYRQAAGRGLQLLFYSVGIGQISSEVPQNLSASRPQDRQFILSSKKLLLSDSGFYLCAWSPWAPTSYGYTFGSGTRLTVV.

The V gene is TRBV27, the J gene TRBJ1-5; no clear D gene. The CDR3 runs 16 residues. Germline CDR1 and CDR2: MNHEY and SMNVEV (reference sequence). Trimming took 5 bases from V and 2 from J, leaving 16 bases between them. CDR3 DNA sequence: TGTGCCAGCAGTCGTACCTCGGGTTGGGGCAATCAGCCCCAGCATTTT. Its translation is CASSRTSGWGNQPQHF.